Reported below is one T cell receptor (beta chain). In its sample, this clonotype was seen many times. Its antigen target is currently unknown. It has no much larger one-base neighbor in the sample; base qualities were not kept. This sample is drawn from a study of early T cells in non-severe SARS-CoV-2 infection (dated by TCRdb to 2020 to 2022). Study-level background: Because TCR sequencing relied on bulk RNA taken from unsorted whole blood, pairing of alpha and beta chains was not possible.

Library method: 5' RACE. Sequencing took place on a NextSeq 500. The TCR library protocol attached unique molecular identifiers to individual cDNA molecules to correct for sequencing error and PCR bias. Sequencing covered both TCR alpha and beta chains, and within each sample the abundances of alpha and beta sequences were tightly co-correlated. For the original study's pipeline: Decombinator V4 was used to perform V gene, J gene and CDR3 annotation of TCR sequences. Expanded TCRs were defined as changing significantly between any two time points under a Poisson model with p below 0.0001. Abundances of TCRs were expressed as counts per million after normalisation to the total number of TCRs sequenced in each sample. TRAV1-2 paired with TRAJ12, TRAJ20 or TRAJ33 defined MAIT TCRs, while TRAV10 paired with TRAJ18 defined iNKT TCRs. VDJdb, accessed 1 November 2021, was searched for CMV, EBV and SARS-CoV-2 annotated TCRs, excluding TCRs annotated for multiple antigens. TCRdb reprocessing: public reads trimmed at Q25 with fastp, clones called with MiXCR, in-frame beta chains kept. All rows with the same CDR3 protein become a single entry with the most common DNA and genes. TCRdb, not the authors, supplied the V and J calls. For this sample there are 60,000 to 75,000 distinct CDR3 sequences; roughly an eighth appear just once. The ten largest clones capture around 5% of the sample.

V lost 2 bases and J lost 0 bases; the stretch between them is 8 bases long. Including the terminal cysteine and phenylalanine, the CDR3 comprises 14 residues. The retained sequence is limited to the CDR3, 42 bases, with the frame set at the first base. Reading the germline V gene gives CDR1 SGHRS and CDR2 YFSETQ. On the study overall, not on this receptor specifically: VDJdb matching was skewed toward anti-spike CD8 responses, so virus-specific expansions were likely underestimated and private and CD4 specificities were missed.

The study was a case-control design nested within a healthcare worker cohort in London, UK, with weekly nasopharyngeal swab PCR tests and blood sampling. Between 23 and 31 March 2020, the week of the UK lockdown, healthcare workers were enrolled and then followed up weekly for as long as 16 weeks. This TCR was sampled from an adult who was a healthcare worker with PCR-confirmed SARS-CoV-2 infection or an uninfected control (not recorded which). The input for sequencing was whole blood, taken at baseline. This sequence uses TRBV5-1 and TRBJ2-5, and the D gene may be TRBD1, 6 bases matching. The nucleotide sequence is TGCGCCAGCAGCTTCGGACAGAACCAAGAGACCCAGTACTTC. Its protein is CASSFGQNQETQYF.